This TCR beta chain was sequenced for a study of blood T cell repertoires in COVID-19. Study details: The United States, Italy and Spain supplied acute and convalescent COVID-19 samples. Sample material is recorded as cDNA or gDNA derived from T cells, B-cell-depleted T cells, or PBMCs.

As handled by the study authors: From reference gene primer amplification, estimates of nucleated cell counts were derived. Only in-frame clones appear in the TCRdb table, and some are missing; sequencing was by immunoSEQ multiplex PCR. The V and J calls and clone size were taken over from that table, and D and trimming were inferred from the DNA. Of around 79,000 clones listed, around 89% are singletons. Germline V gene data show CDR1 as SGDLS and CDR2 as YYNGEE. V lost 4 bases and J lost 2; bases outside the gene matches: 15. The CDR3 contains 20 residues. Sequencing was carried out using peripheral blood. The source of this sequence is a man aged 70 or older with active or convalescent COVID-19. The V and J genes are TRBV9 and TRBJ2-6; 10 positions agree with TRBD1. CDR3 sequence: CASSPRPGTGESTGANVLTF. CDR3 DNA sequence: TGTGCCAGCAGCCCGCGTCCCGGGACAGGGGAAAGTACTGGGGCCAACGTCCTGACTTTC.